One and the same sample provided the 10 T cell receptor beta chains below, sequenced in a study of blood T cell repertoires in COVID-19. Produced via immunoSEQ multiplex PCR; TCRdb's table is partial and in-frame only. The data hold some 320,000 clones, with around 90% observed a single time. Sequenced material: PBMCs or T cells enriched from blood (not recorded which). These receptors were taken from a man aged 55 to 69 who had recovered from COVID-19.

The chain links TRBV7-2 to TRBJ1-1, with TRBD1 as a possible D gene (5 bases). There are 14 residues in the CDR3. The germline gives CDR1 SGHTA, CDR2 FQGNSA. Trimming took off 8 bases at V and 3 bases at J, with 16 bases between the two ends. CDR3: CASSYGGWDTEAFF. Written as DNA, the CDR3 is TGTGCCAGCTCCTATGGGGGGTGGGACACTGAAGCTTTCTTT.

The chain is built from TRBV7-9 and TRBJ2-5; 10 bases agree with TRBD2. The CDR3 extends over 18 amino acids. CDR1 and CDR2 from the germline V gene are SEHNR and FQNEAQ (reference sequence). Germline trimming cut 1 base from V and 5 bases from J; bases unmatched to any gene: 13. CDR3 loop: CASSLEFVASGSRETQYF. Written as DNA, the CDR3 is TGTGCCAGCAGCTTAGAGTTCGTAGCTAGCGGGAGTCGGGAGACCCAGTACTTC.

The chain employs TRBV3-1 (or the pseudogene TRBV3-2) and TRBJ2-3; no definite D call. CDR1 is LGHDT and CDR2 is YNNKEL in the germline V gene (reference sequence). Trimming stripped 1 base from V and 0 bases from J, with 8 bases between. This CDR3 spans 15 amino acids. CDR3 amino acids: CASSQASPSTDTQYF. The CDR3 DNA reads TGTGCCAGCAGCCAAGCGAGTCCGAGCACAGATACGCAGTATTTT.

The chain is built from TRBV7-2 and TRBJ2-5; D is unresolved. This CDR3 is built from 11 residues. Deletions cut 4 bases from V and 4 bases from J, with 4 bases between. Germline CDR1 and CDR2: SGHTA and FQGNSA. The CDR3 spells CASSSVETQYF. The DNA of the CDR3 is TGTGCCAGCAGCTCGGTAGAGACCCAGTACTTC.

The chain combines TRBV6-1 with TRBJ1-6, with a tentative D call TRBD1 (6 bases). The CDR3 is 16 residues long. Trimming took off 1 base at V and 7 bases at J, with 14 bases between the two ends. CDR1 MNHNS and CDR2 SASEGT come from the germline V gene. CDR3 in amino acids: CASSEDRVPVNSPLHF. CDR3 nucleotide sequence: TGTGCCAGCAGTGAAGACAGGGTTCCTGTAAATTCACCCCTCCACTTT.

The J gene is TRBJ2-7, the V gene TRBV28; 10 bases line up with TRBD1. Germline CDR1 is MDHEN and CDR2 is SYDVKM. J gave up 0 bases and V 6 bases, and 5 bases lay outside the gene matches. The CDR3 is made up of 15 amino acids. Here the CDR3 DNA reads TGTGCCAGCAGCCCGACAGGGGGCCGCTCCTACGAGCAGTACTTC. Translated, it gives CASSPTGGRSYEQYF.

This chain links TRBV11-2 with TRBJ1-1; maybe TRBD1 (6 bases). The CDR3 runs 16 residues. The V end lost 1 base, the J end lost 5 bases, and 17 bases lay between the germline ends. CDR1 SGHAT and CDR2 FQNNGV come from the germline V gene. CDR3 nucleotide sequence: TGTGCCAGCAGCTTAGCCCCACGTATAGGGGGAACTGAAGCTTTCTTT. Translated, it gives CASSLAPRIGGTEAFF.

CDR3 bases: TGTGCCAGCAGCCTAATTATAGCGGGAGGCCAAGAGACCCAGTACTTC. Translation gives CASSLIIAGGQETQYF. The chain couples TRBV7-2 to TRBJ2-5; 10 bases line up with TRBD2. The germline V gene has CDR1 SGHTA and CDR2 FQGNSA. The CDR3 loop spans 16 amino acids. V shed 5 bases and J 1 base; nucleotides not matched to a gene: 7.

V usage is TRBV5-1 and J usage is TRBJ2-7; 10 bases align to TRBD1. V lost 4 bases to trimming and J lost 5 bases; unmatched junction nucleotides: 6. Germline V gene lookup returns CDR1 SGHRS and CDR2 YFSETQ. The CDR3 is 14 residues long. The CDR3 loop reads CASSIRQGADEQYF. Here the CDR3 DNA reads TGCGCCAGCAGCATAAGACAGGGGGCCGACGAGCAGTACTTC.

The chain is built from TRBV25-1 and TRBJ2-1; the D gene is possibly TRBD2 (7 bases). V was clipped by 3 bases and J by 7 bases, with 10 bases between them. Germline CDR1 is MGHDK and CDR2 is SYGVNS. CDR3 length: 13 amino acids. DNA of the CDR3: TGTGCCAGCAGTGAGGGAGGGGGGAATGAGCAGTTCTTC. It codes for CASSEGGGNEQFF.